This is a list of T cell receptor beta chains from one sample in a study of blood T cell repertoires in COVID-19. Generated by immunoSEQ multiplex PCR, the TCRdb table keeps only in-frame clones and is missing some. The repertoire holds roughly 220,000 clones, just over 85% seen once, with about 14% in the top ten. The sequencing sample was made of PBMCs or T cells enriched from blood (not recorded which). The receptors derive from a woman aged 45 to 65 with acute COVID-19. Each CDR3 is given with its conserved first and last residue. D genes are given only for firm matches. Size is stated for part of the rows, as once, few or many counts, or as a class when the clone is expanded.

abundance	j_gene	v_gene	d_gene	CDR3aa	CDR3nt
NA	TRBJ2-1	TRBV11-3	NA	CASSLAGVNNEQFF	TGTGCCAGCAGCTTAGCGGGAGTGAACAATGAGCAGTTCTTC
NA	TRBJ1-1	TRBV5-6	TRBD1	CASSRPKPGTGVTEAFF	TGTGCCAGCAGCCGACCCAAGCCCGGGACAGGGGTTACTGAAGCTTTCTTT
NA	TRBJ2-7	TRBV21-1	NA	CASSKDPGWFDEQYF	TGTGCCAGCAGCAAAGATCCAGGGTGGTTCGACGAGCAGTACTTC
many	TRBJ1-2	TRBV7-9	NA	CASRATGVFTF	TGTGCCAGCAGAGCCACGGGAGTGTTCACCTTC
NA	TRBJ2-5	TRBV10-3	TRBD2	CAIRGAGAGETQYF	TGTGCCATCAGGGGTGCGGGAGCAGGGGAGACCCAGTACTTC
many	TRBJ1-3	TRBV28	TRBD1	CASSFRGLRGNTIYF	TGTGCCAGCAGTTTCAGGGGGCTCCGAGGAAACACCATATATTTT
NA	TRBJ1-3	TRBV18	NA	CASSPQRGTGNTIYF	TGTGCCAGCTCACCTCAGCGGGGGACTGGAAACACCATATATTTT
NA	TRBJ1-1	TRBV10-3	TRBD1	CAISGGDRGLTEAFF	TGTGCCATCAGTGGCGGGGACAGGGGGCTCACTGAAGCTTTCTTT
NA	TRBJ2-4	TRBV7-3	TRBD1	CASSSGQGAGKNIQYF	TGTGCCAGCAGCTCGGGACAGGGGGCAGGCAAAAACATTCAGTACTTC
NA	TRBJ1-5	TRBV28	NA	CASSFPRTRDQPQHF	TGTGCCAGCAGTTTCCCCCGGACAAGGGATCAGCCCCAGCATTTT
NA	TRBJ1-5	TRBV28	NA	CASSSPTWGLGNQPQHF	TGTGCCAGCAGTTCCCCGACGTGGGGGCTGGGCAATCAGCCCCAGCATTTT
NA	TRBJ2-7	TRBV7-6	NA	CASSLRRGSEQYF	TGTGCCAGCAGCTTACGCCGCGGCTCGGAGCAGTACTTC
NA	TRBJ1-2	TRBV9	NA	CASSPTTQRGYTF	TGTGCCAGCAGCCCCACCACCCAACGGGGCTACACCTTC
NA	TRBJ2-7	TRBV2	NA	CASRLRQASSYEQYF	TGTGCCAGCAGGCTCAGACAGGCTAGCTCCTACGAGCAGTACTTC
NA	TRBJ2-3	TRBV7-3	NA	CASSSLAGRTDTQYF	TGTGCCAGCAGCTCCCTCGCGGGACGGACAGATACGCAGTATTTT
NA	TRBJ2-7	TRBV18	NA	CASSPRIQSSYEQYF	TGTGCCAGCTCACCACGGATACAGAGCTCCTACGAGCAGTACTTC
NA	TRBJ2-1	TRBV9	NA	CASSGTQWHEQFF	TGTGCCAGCAGCGGGACTCAGTGGCATGAGCAGTTCTTC
once	TRBJ1-3	TRBV20-1	TRBD1	CSASGTGVFRGNTIYF	TGCAGTGCTAGTGGGACAGGGGTCTTTAGGGGAAACACCATATATTTT
once	TRBJ2-7	TRBV27	TRBD2	CASSFMGLSMGEQYF	TGTGCCAGCAGTTTTATGGGACTATCGATGGGGGAGCAGTACTTC
NA	TRBJ1-1	TRBV7-9	NA	CASSPGLDRPLNTEAFF	TGTGCCAGCAGCCCGGGGTTAGACAGGCCCTTAAACACTGAAGCTTTCTTT
NA	TRBJ2-1	TRBV6-5	NA	CASSTRQYSYNEQFF	TGTGCCAGCAGTACCCGACAGTACTCCTACAATGAGCAGTTCTTC
NA	TRBJ1-4	TRBV9	NA	CASSATATNEKLFF	TGTGCCAGCAGCGCCACAGCAACTAATGAAAAACTGTTTTTT
NA	TRBJ2-2	TRBV7-9	NA	CASSLSSGVTGELFF	TGTGCCAGCAGCTTAAGCTCAGGGGTCACCGGGGAGCTGTTTTTT
NA	TRBJ2-1	TRBV5-4	NA	CASSPSDGWNEQFF	TGTGCCAGCAGCCCTAGCGACGGATGGAATGAGCAGTTCTTC
NA	TRBJ2-2	TRBV29-1	NA	CIGGTGEGGELFF	TGCATCGGAGGGACGGGGGAAGGCGGGGAGCTGTTTTTT
NA	TRBJ1-5	TRBV28	NA	CASSESGGNQPQHF	TGTGCCAGCAGCGAGTCAGGGGGCAATCAGCCCCAGCATTTT
NA	TRBJ2-7	TRBV15	NA	CATSRGQTSFKYEQYF	TGTGCCACCAGCAGAGGACAGACTAGTTTTAAATACGAGCAGTACTTC
NA	TRBJ2-5	TRBV5-1	NA	CASRPLRGQETQYF	TGCGCCAGCAGGCCTCTAAGGGGGCAAGAGACCCAGTACTTC